The rows below give T cell receptor beta chains drawn from one sample of a study of TIL therapy for anti-PD-1-resistant metastatic lung cancer. TCRdb's table, derived via immunoSEQ multiplex PCR, lists solely in-frame clones and lacks some. Among 52,000 or so clones, roughly four fifths were seen once, and the ten largest hold 2.5% to 3.5%. The sequencing here drew on blood, taken at baseline. The source is a person between 30 and 80 years old with non-small cell lung cancer. Each CDR3 is given with its conserved first and last residue. A D gene is named only where the DNA matches it firmly.

J	D	length	V	CDR3
TRBJ1-5	NA	14	TRBV7-8	CASSLAIRNQPQHF
TRBJ1-4	NA	15	TRBV28	CASSLGGASNEKLFF
TRBJ2-3	NA	13	TRBV7-8	CASSLNRPDTQYF
TRBJ1-2	NA	14	TRBV6-5	CASSNHGAAYGYTF
TRBJ1-4	NA	14	TRBV9	CASSVRATNEKLFF
TRBJ2-7	NA	13	TRBV7-8	CASSVTDSYEQYF
TRBJ1-4	NA	15	TRBV27	CASRTRLLTNEKLFF
TRBJ2-1	TRBD1	14	TRBV5-1	CASSFGTGGNEQFF
TRBJ1-4	NA	15	TRBV19	CASSISATTNEKLFF
TRBJ2-4	TRBD2	14	TRBV19	CASSIGTSGDIQYF
TRBJ1-6	NA	14	TRBV18	CASSAGHGNSPLHF
TRBJ2-2	TRBD1	18	TRBV27	CASTPSFGQVSVTGELFF
TRBJ2-5	NA	14	TRBV14	CASSQTGPTGTQYF
TRBJ1-5	NA	14	TRBV5-5	CASSLDSGNQPQHF
TRBJ1-1	NA	15	TRBV4-1	CASSQTGARNTEAFF
TRBJ2-7	NA	15	TRBV3-1/TRBV3-2	CASSASRGASYEQYF
TRBJ2-1	NA	12	TRBV9	CASSGTYNEQFF
TRBJ2-7	NA	11	TRBV27	CASSSFYEQYF
TRBJ2-7	TRBD1	14	TRBV28	CASSNRQGGYEQYF
TRBJ1-5	NA	13	TRBV6-5	CASSRRAYQPQHF
TRBJ2-7	NA	15	TRBV9	CASSDGTSGPYEQYF
TRBJ2-7	NA	15	TRBV5-1	CASSNRGDHSYEQYF
TRBJ1-1	TRBD1	15	TRBV27	CASSLLGTGSTEAFF
TRBJ2-4	TRBD1	15	TRBV19	CASSWDSLTKNIQYF
TRBJ1-1	NA	14	TRBV28	CASSLRRWNTEAFF
TRBJ1-3	NA	14	TRBV5-6	CASSLVSSGNTIYF
TRBJ2-3	TRBD2	16	TRBV19	CASSSGLAGDLDTQYF
TRBJ2-1	NA	15	TRBV3-1/TRBV3-2	CASSQATGSYNEQFF
TRBJ1-1	NA	14	TRBV13	CASSGPQENTEAFF
TRBJ2-3	NA	16	TRBV9	CASSPNFLAGTDTQYF
TRBJ2-1	TRBD2	16	TRBV11-3	CASSLDPGGVYNEQFF
TRBJ2-7	TRBD2	13	TRBV5-4	CASSPYGGVEQYF
TRBJ2-3	TRBD2	14	TRBV29-1	CSETLAGAGDTQYF
TRBJ2-7	TRBD1	15	TRBV5-1	CASSRDRGLMDEQYF
TRBJ2-4	TRBD2	15	TRBV15	CATSREREGENIQYF
TRBJ2-1	NA	16	TRBV7-3	CASSFGSGATYNEQFF
TRBJ1-5	NA	16	TRBV28	CASSLRDFLSRQPQHF
TRBJ2-7	NA	18	TRBV6-8	CASSYPRRLVERIYEQYF
TRBJ1-1	NA	14	TRBV18	CASSPRAENTEAFF
TRBJ2-7	NA	12	TRBV11-2	CASSGEIGEQYF
TRBJ2-1	NA	14	TRBV19	CASMGLGSYNEQFF
TRBJ2-7	NA	11	TRBV6-5	CASRTGYEQYF
TRBJ2-1	TRBD2	15	TRBV13	CASSSLGTNYNEQFF
TRBJ2-1	NA	14	TRBV7-2	CASSFQGSDNEQFF